This entry features one TCR beta chain sequence. Its specificity is not known. The data belong to a study of T cell responses to AZD1222 COVID-19 vaccine. Produced via immunoSEQ multiplex PCR; TCRdb's table is partial and in-frame only. The data hold 95,000 to 100,000 clones, with 90% observed a single time. Study-level points and caveats: The donor group comprised mostly white British people and more females; the analysis possibly underestimated clonal diversity. The CD4 TCRs associated with vaccination extended across spike and predominated at 160-218 and 743-854.

The material was peripheral blood, obtained on day 0 of AZD1222 vaccination. The source is an adult in good health.

CDR3 sequence: CASRRGRVTGELFF. The CDR3 coding sequence is TGCGCCAGCAGGAGGGGGCGGGTCACCGGGGAGCTGTTTTTT. V and J are TRBV5-1 and TRBJ2-2; 7 bases agree with TRBD1. Trimming cost V 5 bases and J 4 bases; bases outside gene matches: 5. The CDR3 runs to 14 residues. Germline V gene sequence: CDR1 SGHRS, CDR2 YFSETQ.